This T cell receptor (beta chain) was identified during a study of PD-L1 blockade in urothelial cancer. Overall study context: In the mid-2010s, patients got going on atezolizumab, taking 1,200 mg intravenously every 3 weeks. About 85% of the roughly 30 patients were males with bladder-origin urothelial cancer. Researchers found blood samples held a median of approximately 150,000 T cells.

Specified time point: pretreatment peripheral blood. Sample numbers ranged from 1 to 8 per patient, encompassing pretreatment and on-treatment collections. Germline CDR1 is LNHDA and CDR2 is SQIVND (reference sequence). The CDR3 has 13 residues. Trimming shortened V by 8 bases and J by 0 bases, and 8 bases separated the two germline ends. Clones were read by immunoSEQ multiplex PCR, and TCRdb kept only the in-frame ones, dropping some. The table lists 80,000 to 90,000 clones, around 85% of them singletons. This clone came up many times. The genes are TRBV19 and TRBJ1-3, with a tentative D call TRBD1 (5 bases). The input for sequencing was PBMCs, taken around atezolizumab (anti-PD-L1) treatment. The clonotype originates from a man aged 60 to 75 with urothelial cancer. CDR3 sequence: CASGGTSGNTIYF. The CDR3, as DNA: TGTGCCAGTGGGGGGACCTCTGGAAACACCATATATTTT.